This T cell receptor (beta chain) was identified in a study of blood T cell repertoires in COVID-19 (dated by TCRdb to 2020 to 2021). Background on the whole study: The collaborator samples originated in the United States, Italy and Spain and spanned the acute and convalescent phases of COVID-19. Where HLA class I and class II types were available, the types were taken from metadata supplied by the sample provider, not from assay-based typing. Sample metadata almost always included a de-identified subject ID, COVID-19 status, age in years and sex. The repertoires were released in a freely available public database intended as a resource for research on the immune response to SARS-CoV-2. Deeply sampled blood TCRbeta repertoires from subjects exposed to, actively infected with, or recovered from COVID-19 were included in the dataset. The prospective study material was composed of cDNA or gDNA derived from T cells, B-cell-depleted T cells, or PBMCs. Samples came from the ongoing ImmuneRACE study (first 160 participants) plus 1,254 subjects from 6 global collaborators. The investigation overall reported the following: The quantity of clinical and demographic metadata differed by source and by participant and was supplied without curation.

Each collaborating institution followed its own protocols to collect whole blood in K2EDTA tubes. For TCRbeta analysis, collaborators shipped samples in one of three forms: frozen whole blood, isolated PBMCs, or DNA extracted from either of those sample types. The immunoSEQ Assay, a bias-controlled multiplex PCR, was used to amplify TCRbeta CDR3 regions from genomic DNA. Per the source publication's procedure: Within the assay, amplification of reference gene primers was used to estimate how many nucleated cells each sample contained. Sequence reads were collapsed and filtered to measure the absolute abundance of every unique TCRbeta CDR3 rearrangement. For each sample, productive Simpson clonality was calculated as the square root of Simpson's diversity index over productive rearrangements. In its TCRdb copy, this immuneACCESS table keeps in-frame sequences only and misses some clones. Where compared with another copy, unresolved V genes explain less than half of these, and the others have no known cause. V, J and clone size were drawn from that table, and D and trimming were deduced from the DNA. For this sample the table gives fewer than 150,000 clones, of which 84% were detected only once. Clones ranked in the top ten supply 5.5% to 7% of the sample.

The CDR3 numbers 15 residues from cysteine through phenylalanine. Only the CDR3 DNA is retained, 45 bases long and in frame from the first base. The CDR1 and CDR2 encoded by the germline V gene are MDHEN and SYDVKM. V and J are truncated by 5 bases and 0 bases respectively, leaving an intervening sequence of 13 bases. Regarding this clone: Its antigen specificity is not known. One base away there is no much larger clone; base qualities are not given.

Sequenced material: peripheral blood. The receptor comes from a human donor in a cohort sampled during active COVID-19. The sequence is built from TRBV28 and TRBJ1-1, with the identity of the D gene unclear. In nucleotides, the sequence is TGTGCCAGCAGTCCATACAGCATCATGAACACTGAAGCTTTCTTT. Translation gives CASSPYSIMNTEAFF.